The 21 T cell receptor beta chains below were found in one sample sequenced in a study of control samples from healthy donors and cancer patients. Clones were sequenced by immunoSEQ multiplex PCR, and TCRdb holds only the in-frame ones, with some missing. The table includes 100,000 to 120,000 clones, around 80% detected once. The sample taken for sequencing was blood. The receptors come from a man between 18 and 35 years old in good health.

The genes are TRBV4-1 and TRBJ1-5, with TRBD1 identical over 9 bases. The junction had 10 bases not matched to a gene; V was cut back by 1 base and J by 0 bases. Germline assignment: CDR1 MGHRA and CDR2 YSYEKL. The CDR3 spans 19 residues. DNA for the CDR3: TGCGCCAGCAGCCAAGGTCTGGACAGGGGCTTTAATAGCAATCAGCCCCAGCATTTT. As protein: CASSQGLDRGFNSNQPQHF.

V usage is TRBV11-2 and J usage is TRBJ2-2, with D tentatively TRBD2 (6 bases). Trimming left V 1 base short and J 0 bases short, with 15 bases between. This CDR3 is 18 amino acids long. Looked up from germline, CDR1 is SGHAT and CDR2 is FQNNGV. For the CDR3, the DNA is TGTGCCAGCAGCTTAGTACTCGACGGACTACCGAACACCGGGGAGCTGTTTTTT. Residues: CASSLVLDGLPNTGELFF.

The rearrangement links TRBV5-4 to TRBJ2-2, with 8 bases fitting TRBD1. V dropped 3 bases and J dropped 4; count of bases not matched to a gene: 11. The CDR3 has 17 amino acids. CDR1 and CDR2 from the germline V gene are SGHNT and YYREEE (reference sequence). The CDR3 protein is CASSWAPQGAGTGELFF. CDR3 DNA sequence: TGTGCCAGCAGCTGGGCCCCCCAGGGGGCAGGCACCGGGGAGCTGTTTTTT.

V is TRBV27 and J is TRBJ2-3; D possibly uses TRBD1 or TRBD2 (6 bases each). Germline values: CDR1 MNHEY, CDR2 SMNVEV (reference sequence). Between the trimmed V and J ends, which lost 7 bases and 3 bases, there was a span of 11 bases. There are 13 residues in the CDR3. CDR3 sequence (DNA): TGTGCCAGCATGGAGGGGGGAACAGATACGCAGTATTTT. Residues: CASMEGGTDTQYF.

This clone was seen ten or more times. This chain joins TRBV11-2 and TRBJ1-1; perhaps TRBD1 as D (5 bases). Trimming stripped 3 bases from V and 0 bases from J, with 14 bases between. Germline V lookup: CDR1 SGHAT, CDR2 FQNNGV. The CDR3 loop spans 16 amino acids. The CDR3 DNA reads TGTGCCAGCAGCTTGGGTCAGGGTTTCATGAACACTGAAGCTTTCTTT. Protein product: CASSLGQGFMNTEAFF.

The J gene is TRBJ1-1, the V gene TRBV7-8, with D unresolved. The CDR3 has 12 amino acids. V dropped 5 bases and J dropped 5 bases, with 9 bases sitting between them. Germline V CDR1 and CDR2: SGHVS, FQNEAQ. CDR3: CASSHGRTEAFF. For the CDR3, the DNA is TGTGCCAGCAGCCACGGGAGAACTGAAGCTTTCTTT.

The chain links TRBV7-6 to TRBJ2-5, with D hard to call. Germline assignment: CDR1 SGHVS and CDR2 FNYEAQ. There are 15 residues in the CDR3. V was cut by 5 bases and J by 1 base, with 14 bases left in between. The DNA of the CDR3 is TGTGCCAGCAGCCCCACCCCCGGGCCCCAAGAGACCCAGTACTTC. Encoded protein: CASSPTPGPQETQYF.

V usage is TRBV28 and J usage is TRBJ1-6; D is ambiguous. There are 16 residues in the CDR3. The germline CDR1 and CDR2 sequences are MDHEN and SYDVKM. V lost 6 bases and J lost 0, with 12 bases in between. Here the CDR3 DNA reads TGTGCCAGCAGCCCCGTCGGGAGCTCCTATAATTCACCCCTCCACTTT. Amino acids: CASSPVGSSYNSPLHF. The whole variable domain, filled in from reference TRBV28 and TRBJ1-6, reads DVKVTQSSRYLVKRTGEKVFLECVQDMDHENMFWYRQDPGLGLRLIYFSYDVKMKEKGDIPEGYSVSREKKERFSLILESASTNQTSMYLCASSPVGSSYNSPLHFGNGTRLTVT.

The gene calls are TRBV5-1 and TRBJ2-5; the D is unclear. Per germline, CDR1 SGHRS and CDR2 YFSETQ. CDR3 size: 12 residues. The V end lost 3 bases, the J end lost 2 bases, and 5 bases lay between the germline ends. The CDR3 nucleotides read TGCGCCAGCAGCTACGCTCAAGAGACCCAGTACTTC. Encoded protein: CASSYAQETQYF.

The chain combines TRBV5-1 with TRBJ2-3; 11 nucleotides align to TRBD2. CDR3 length: 14 amino acids. Looked up from germline, CDR1 is SGHRS and CDR2 is YFSETQ. Trimming removed 2 bases from V and 8 bases from J; junction bases left unmatched: 4. DNA for the CDR3: TGCGCCAGCAGCTTAGAACTAGCGGGGGTTACGCAGTATTTT. Translated: CASSLELAGVTQYF.

The sample holds one count of this clone. For the CDR3, the DNA is TGTGCCAGCAGCTCCTCTTCTGGGGCCCGAGGCACCGGGGAGCTGTTTTTT. Its translation: CASSSSSGARGTGELFF. The chain links TRBV7-3 to TRBJ2-2; D is perhaps TRBD1 (5 bases). V was cut by 4 bases and J by 4 bases, with 19 bases left in between. CDR3 length: 17 residues. Germline V gene data show CDR1 as SGHTA and CDR2 as FQGTGA.

The CDR3 bases are TGTGCCAGCAGCTTGGAAGATCAGCCCCAGCATTTT. Encoded protein: CASSLEDQPQHF. This chain connects TRBV7-9 to TRBJ1-5; D ambiguous. This CDR3 spans 12 amino acids. Trimming shortened V by 3 bases and J by 5 bases, and 5 bases separated the two germline ends. Germline V lookup: CDR1 SEHNR, CDR2 FQNEAQ (reference sequence).

A note on this clone: At the DNA level, this CDR3 is encoded by other sequences in the same sample as well. The rearrangement links TRBV9 to TRBJ2-5, with 7 bases lining up with TRBD2. Germline loops: CDR1 SGDLS, CDR2 YYNGEE. V lost 2 bases to trimming and J lost 5 bases; unmatched junction nucleotides: 3. The CDR3 runs to 13 residues. DNA of the CDR3: TGTGCCAGCAGCGTGTCGCGGGGGGAGACCCAGTACTTC. Its translation is CASSVSRGETQYF. Drawing the rest from reference TRBV9 and TRBJ2-5, the complete variable domain is DSGVTQTPKHLITATGQRVTLRCSPRSGDLSVYWYQQSLDQGLQFLIQYYNGEERAKGNILERFSAQQFPDLHSELNLSSLELGDSALYFCASSVSRGETQYFGPGTRLLVL.

The rearrangement links TRBV6-6 to TRBJ1-6, with D possibly TRBD1 on 5 matching bases. Germline assignment: CDR1 MNHNY and CDR2 SVGAGI (reference sequence). The CDR3 consists of 14 residues. Trimming took 2 bases from V and 9 from J, leaving 11 bases between them. The CDR3 here is CASSYGPGGSPLHF. CDR3 DNA: TGTGCCAGCAGTTACGGGCCGGGGGGTTCACCCCTCCACTTT.

The chain links TRBV29-1 to TRBJ2-1; TRBD2 matches at 10 bases. V gave up 7 bases and J gave up 1 base; unmatched junction bases: 1. This CDR3 has 13 residues. Germline CDR1 is SQVTM and CDR2 is ANQGSEA. CDR3 in amino acids: CSALAGSYNEQFF. The CDR3 DNA reads TGCAGCGCACTAGCGGGGTCCTACAATGAGCAGTTCTTC.

Only a few counts were recorded for this clone. The rearrangement links TRBV11-2 to TRBJ1-1; 7 positions agree with TRBD1. V lost 5 bases and J lost 5; bases outside the gene matches: 14. Looked up from germline, CDR1 is SGHAT and CDR2 is FQNNGV. The CDR3 consists of 16 residues. CDR3 coding DNA: TGTGCCAGCAGCCGCCTGAACAGGGGAATTGGGACTGAAGCTTTCTTT. This encodes CASSRLNRGIGTEAFF.

This clone was picked up a small number of times. The chain recombines TRBV4-2 with TRBJ2-5; tentative D call: TRBD1 (5 bases). This CDR3 is 15 amino acids long. Germline V CDR1 and CDR2: LGHNA, YNFKEQ. With 0 bases removed from V and 6 bases from J, the gap between germline ends came to 14 bases. CDR3 sequence (DNA): TGTGCCAGCAGCCAAGATCCTTTGGCAGGGAAGACCCAGTACTTC. Translation gives CASSQDPLAGKTQYF.

The chain carries TRBV3-1 (or the pseudogene TRBV3-2) and TRBJ2-5; 11 bases are a match to TRBD2. J was trimmed by 3 bases and V by 3 bases; bases with no gene match: 3. In germline, CDR1 is LGHDT, CDR2 YNNKEL (reference sequence). CDR3 length equals 15 residues. CDR3 residues: CASSHQGLAEETQYF. Written as DNA, the CDR3 is TGTGCCAGCAGCCACCAGGGACTAGCGGAAGAGACCCAGTACTTC.

The chain joins TRBV27 to TRBJ1-4; TRBD1 matches 9 bases. V dropped 1 base and J dropped 7; count of bases not matched to a gene: 7. Germline V gives CDR1 MNHEY, CDR2 SMNVEV (reference sequence). The CDR3 is 16 amino acids. CDR3 amino acids: CASSLYTGGGGEKLFF. DNA of the CDR3: TGTGCCAGCAGTTTATATACAGGGGGCGGGGGTGAAAAACTGTTTTTT.

The gene calls are TRBV5-4 and TRBJ2-3, with unresolved D. Germline CDR1 and CDR2: SGHNT and YYREEE (reference sequence). Trimming pared 4 bases from V and 3 bases from J, leaving 9 bases between. The CDR3 spans 13 residues. For the CDR3, the DNA is TGTGCCAGCAGCCCCTATTATACAGATACGCAGTATTTT. This sequence encodes CASSPYYTDTQYF.

The chain employs TRBV10-3 and TRBJ2-7, with D perhaps TRBD1 or TRBD2 (6 bases each). The CDR3 loop spans 14 amino acids. V was trimmed by 6 bases and J by 1 base, leaving 13 bases between them. The germline V gene encodes CDR1 ENHRY and CDR2 SYGVKD. The CDR3 coding sequence is TGTGCCATCAGCGAGGGAGGACAGTCCTACGAGCAGTACTTC. Protein sequence: CAISEGGQSYEQYF.